Listed below are T cell receptor beta chains from one sample, sequenced in a study of radiotherapy plus CTLA-4 blockade in lung cancer. TCRdb's copy holds only in-frame clones and misses some; the assay was immunoSEQ multiplex PCR. The repertoire holds fewer than 40,000 clones, with over 70% as singletons. The starting material was peripheral blood, obtained from a patient treated with radiotherapy plus ipilimumab. All receptors derive from a human donor with non-small cell lung cancer who had stable disease on radiotherapy plus ipilimumab. Each CDR3 is given with its conserved first and last residue. Each record gives: V gene, J gene, D gene, clone size, CDR3 DNA, CDR3 protein. D genes are given only for firm matches. A row's size may be missing; if present it is once, few, many or a size class.

v_gene: TRBV12-5
j_gene: TRBJ2-6
d_gene: TRBD1
abundance: NA
CDR3nt: TGTGCTAGTGGTTGGCCTGGGACAGGGCCCTCTGGGGCCAACGTCCTGACTTTC
CDR3aa: CASGWPGTGPSGANVLTF

v_gene: TRBV18
j_gene: TRBJ1-1
d_gene: NA
abundance: NA
CDR3nt: TGTGCCAGCTCGGCGGGGGGAAACGTTGGTGAAGCTTTCTTT
CDR3aa: CASSAGGNVGEAFF

v_gene: TRBV2
j_gene: TRBJ2-3
d_gene: TRBD2
abundance: NA
CDR3nt: TGTGCCAGCAGTGATTCTAGCGGGGGCACAGATACGCAGTATTTT
CDR3aa: CASSDSSGGTDTQYF

v_gene: TRBV10-3
j_gene: TRBJ2-2
d_gene: NA
abundance: NA
CDR3nt: TGTGCCATCAGTGATCAGAGGTACACCGGGGAGCTGTTTTTT
CDR3aa: CAISDQRYTGELFF

v_gene: TRBV5-1
j_gene: TRBJ1-1
d_gene: NA
abundance: once
CDR3nt: TGCGCCAGCAGCCCTTTGACCAACCGAAGGAACACTGAAGCTTTCTTT
CDR3aa: CASSPLTNRRNTEAFF

v_gene: TRBV28
j_gene: TRBJ1-1
d_gene: NA
abundance: NA
CDR3nt: TGTGCCAGCGGAACCAGGACTTCCAGCCTAGGAGCTTTCTTT
CDR3aa: CASGTRTSSLGAFF

v_gene: TRBV9
j_gene: TRBJ2-1
d_gene: NA
abundance: NA
CDR3nt: TGTGCCAGCAGCTTCGGACCGTCCGACGATGAGCAGTTCTTC
CDR3aa: CASSFGPSDDEQFF

v_gene: TRBV19
j_gene: TRBJ2-3
d_gene: NA
abundance: once
CDR3nt: TGTGCCAGTAGTATAGGGATCGGAAACACAGATACGCAGTATTTT
CDR3aa: CASSIGIGNTDTQYF

v_gene: TRBV7-2
j_gene: TRBJ2-5
d_gene: TRBD2
abundance: NA
CDR3nt: TGTGCCAGCTCCCCTCCAGCGGGGGCGGGGAAGACCCAGTACTTC
CDR3aa: CASSPPAGAGKTQYF

v_gene: TRBV7-9
j_gene: TRBJ2-1
d_gene: TRBD1
abundance: NA
CDR3nt: TGTGCCAGCAGCGTTGACAGGGGGCGATGGGATAAGCAGTTCTTC
CDR3aa: CASSVDRGRWDKQFF

v_gene: TRBV2
j_gene: TRBJ1-1
d_gene: NA
abundance: few
CDR3nt: TGTGCCAGCAGTGATTTGGGGGTGGGGAACACTGAAGCTTTCTTT
CDR3aa: CASSDLGVGNTEAFF

v_gene: TRBV19
j_gene: TRBJ1-1
d_gene: TRBD1
abundance: NA
CDR3nt: TGTGCCAGTAGTATGGGGACAGGTTTGAACACTGAAGCTTTCTTT
CDR3aa: CASSMGTGLNTEAFF

v_gene: TRBV29-1
j_gene: TRBJ2-1
d_gene: TRBD2
abundance: NA
CDR3nt: TGCAGCGTCCACCCTCCGGGGGGGCTCTCCTACAATGAGCAGTTCTTC
CDR3aa: CSVHPPGGLSYNEQFF

v_gene: TRBV7-3
j_gene: TRBJ2-3
d_gene: NA
abundance: NA
CDR3nt: TGTGCCAGCAGCTTAATGGGACGGACAGATACGCAGTATTTT
CDR3aa: CASSLMGRTDTQYF

v_gene: TRBV6-5
j_gene: TRBJ1-2
d_gene: TRBD1
abundance: NA
CDR3nt: TGTGCCAGCAGTTACTATGGCAGGGGGCTTCATGGCTACACCTTC
CDR3aa: CASSYYGRGLHGYTF

v_gene: TRBV6-1
j_gene: TRBJ2-4
d_gene: TRBD2
abundance: NA
CDR3nt: TGTGCCAGCAGCCCGGGAGGGACCATTCAGTACTTC
CDR3aa: CASSPGGTIQYF

v_gene: TRBV29-1
j_gene: TRBJ1-2
d_gene: TRBD1
abundance: once
CDR3nt: TGCAGCGTTGAATTAGGGGGCGGGGGTGGCTACACCTTC
CDR3aa: CSVELGGGGGYTF

v_gene: TRBV6-1
j_gene: TRBJ1-5
d_gene: NA
abundance: NA
CDR3nt: TGTGCCAGCAGGGAAAATCAGCCCCAGCATTTT
CDR3aa: CASRENQPQHF

v_gene: TRBV2
j_gene: TRBJ1-4
d_gene: NA
abundance: few
CDR3nt: TGTGCCAGCATTTCGGGGGGCTTAGAGGAAAAACTGTTTTTT
CDR3aa: CASISGGLEEKLFF

v_gene: TRBV18
j_gene: TRBJ1-1
d_gene: NA
abundance: NA
CDR3nt: TGTGCCAGCTCACCGTTACAACAGGGAAGAGTGGGGAGCACTGAAGCTTTCTTT
CDR3aa: CASSPLQQGRVGSTEAFF

v_gene: TRBV28
j_gene: TRBJ1-4
d_gene: TRBD1
abundance: NA
CDR3nt: TGTGCCAGCAGCTACCCTCCCCGGACAGGGATTGAAAAACTGTTTTTT
CDR3aa: CASSYPPRTGIEKLFF

v_gene: TRBV6-1
j_gene: TRBJ1-3
d_gene: TRBD1
abundance: NA
CDR3nt: TGTGCCAGCAGTAAGGGACAGGGGACTGGAAACACCATATATTTT
CDR3aa: CASSKGQGTGNTIYF

v_gene: TRBV4-1
j_gene: TRBJ2-5
d_gene: TRBD1
abundance: NA
CDR3nt: TGCGCCAGCAGCCAGGACAGGGGGAGAGAGACCCAGTACTTC
CDR3aa: CASSQDRGRETQYF

v_gene: TRBV4-1
j_gene: TRBJ1-2
d_gene: NA
abundance: NA
CDR3nt: TGCGCCAGCAGCCAAGATTGGATTGTCAGGGATGGCTACACCTTC
CDR3aa: CASSQDWIVRDGYTF

v_gene: TRBV7-9
j_gene: TRBJ2-5
d_gene: NA
abundance: NA
CDR3nt: TGTGCCAGCAGCTTAGTGGGGCAGGGCCAAGAGACCCAGTACTTC
CDR3aa: CASSLVGQGQETQYF

v_gene: TRBV7-2
j_gene: TRBJ2-6
d_gene: NA
abundance: NA
CDR3nt: TGTGCCAGCAGCAAACAGTCCTCTGGGGCCAACGTCCTGACTTTC
CDR3aa: CASSKQSSGANVLTF

v_gene: TRBV5-1
j_gene: TRBJ2-2
d_gene: NA
abundance: NA
CDR3nt: TGCGCCAGCAGCACCGACCCACCCGACAGTATGACCGGGGAGCTGTTTTTT
CDR3aa: CASSTDPPDSMTGELFF

v_gene: TRBV7-9
j_gene: TRBJ1-5
d_gene: NA
abundance: medium-sized
CDR3nt: TGTGCCAGCAGCCCCCGGTCAGTTGATCAGCCCCAGCATTTT
CDR3aa: CASSPRSVDQPQHF

v_gene: TRBV25-1
j_gene: TRBJ1-5
d_gene: NA
abundance: NA
CDR3nt: TGTGCCAGCAGGGGGGCAGGTGGCAATCAGCCCCAGCATTTT
CDR3aa: CASRGAGGNQPQHF

v_gene: TRBV9
j_gene: TRBJ2-3
d_gene: NA
abundance: NA
CDR3nt: TGTGCCAGCAGCACAGAGCACGGGATAACTAGCACAGATACGCAGTATTTT
CDR3aa: CASSTEHGITSTDTQYF

v_gene: TRBV9
j_gene: TRBJ1-2
d_gene: NA
abundance: NA
CDR3nt: TGTGCCAGCAGCGTAGGGGGAGGGGCCCCGGGTGGCTACACCTTC
CDR3aa: CASSVGGGAPGGYTF

v_gene: TRBV7-2
j_gene: TRBJ1-2
d_gene: NA
abundance: few
CDR3nt: TGTGCCAGCAGCTTCTATTCCTTGAGAGGCTACACCTTC
CDR3aa: CASSFYSLRGYTF

v_gene: TRBV5-5
j_gene: TRBJ2-1
d_gene: TRBD2
abundance: NA
CDR3nt: TGTGCCAGCAGCTTCACAGCGGGGTTATACAATGAGCAGTTCTTC
CDR3aa: CASSFTAGLYNEQFF

v_gene: TRBV18
j_gene: TRBJ2-6
d_gene: TRBD1
abundance: NA
CDR3nt: TGTGCCAGCTCACCGACAGGGGCTGGGGCCAACGTCCTGACTTTC
CDR3aa: CASSPTGAGANVLTF

v_gene: TRBV20-1
j_gene: TRBJ2-4
d_gene: NA
abundance: NA
CDR3nt: TGCAGTGCTTTAGACGGAAACATTCAGTACTTC
CDR3aa: CSALDGNIQYF

v_gene: TRBV5-6
j_gene: TRBJ1-4
d_gene: NA
abundance: NA
CDR3nt: TGTGCCAGCAGCCCCGGGGCTGGTGAAAAACTGTTTTTT
CDR3aa: CASSPGAGEKLFF